What follows are 32 T cell receptor beta chains derived from one specimen sequenced in a study of T cell repertoires in cytomegalovirus infection. Their specific antigens are unknown. In TCRdb, the reads were re-called with MiXCR into one record per CDR3 protein. The sample includes 700,000 to 850,000 distinct CDR3 sequences, about 30% of them seen just once. The sequencing used cultured CD8+ T cells from PBMCs, collected from culture after CMV antigen stimulation. Receptors originate from a human donor in good health (CMV status not recorded). Some clones in this sample may be carry-over from other donors' samples.

V and J are TRBV4-3 and TRBJ1-1; no firm D call. Trimming took 0 bases from V and 0 from J, leaving 11 bases between them. Germline V lookup: CDR1 LGHNA, CDR2 YSLEER. The CDR3 consists of 16 residues. The CDR3 spells CASSQDPPPMNTEAFF. The DNA of the CDR3 is TGCGCCAGCAGCCAAGATCCCCCCCCTATGAACACTGAAGCTTTCTTT.

V is TRBV15 and J is TRBJ2-7, with a tentative D call TRBD1 (7 bases). Trimming removed 2 bases at V and 2 bases at J, with 10 bases between. The CDR3 loop spans 14 amino acids. Looked up from germline, CDR1 is LNHNV and CDR2 is YYDKDF (reference sequence). The CDR3 DNA reads TGTGCCACCAGCAGAACAGGGGAGGCCTACGAGCAGTACTTC. Translating gives CATSRTGEAYEQYF.

The chain uses TRBV7-6 and TRBJ1-2, with a possible D match to TRBD1 (5 bases). Germline loops: CDR1 SGHVS, CDR2 FNYEAQ. The V gene lost 1 base and the J gene lost 6 bases, with 12 bases spanning the gap. The CDR3 is 14 amino acids. This CDR3 is CASSLEGRSDGYTF. Written as DNA, the CDR3 is TGTGCCAGCAGCTTAGAGGGGAGGAGTGATGGCTACACCTTC.

The J gene is TRBJ1-1, the V gene TRBV6-1; D is uncertain. This CDR3 is built from 13 residues. Per germline, CDR1 MNHNS and CDR2 SASEGT. V was cut by 6 bases and J by 1 base, with 9 bases left in between. The CDR3 DNA sequence: TGTGCCAGCAGAGGGAGGGAGAACACTGAAGCTTTCTTT. Its translation: CASRGRENTEAFF.

V is TRBV10-1 and J is TRBJ2-3; 10 bases line up with TRBD1. Germline V gives CDR1 WNHNN, CDR2 SYGVQD (reference sequence). The CDR3 consists of 15 residues. Losses at the gene ends were 2 bases for V and 7 bases for J; bases not matched to a gene: 6. The CDR3 loop is CASSELTGGKNTQYF. The CDR3, as DNA: TGCGCCAGCAGTGAGCTGACAGGGGGCAAAAATACGCAGTATTTT.

The chain is built from TRBV3-1 and TRBJ2-2; 7 positions agree with TRBD2. Germline V CDR1 and CDR2: LGHDT, YNNKEL (reference sequence). J lost 4 bases, V lost 0 bases, and 5 bases had no gene match. CDR3 length equals 16 residues. CDR3: CASSQDPGGITGELFF. CDR3 nucleotide sequence: TGTGCCAGCAGCCAAGATCCGGGGGGTATCACCGGGGAGCTGTTTTTT.

This chain uses TRBV11-2 with TRBJ1-2; D is uncertain. This CDR3 has 17 residues. Trimming took off 2 bases at V and 8 bases at J, with 24 bases between the two ends. The germline gives CDR1 SGHAT, CDR2 FQNNGV. CDR3 in DNA: TGTGCCAGCAGCTTAATGGTTGGGGAGGCCCTCGGGGAGGGCTACACCTTC. Translating gives CASSLMVGEALGEGYTF.

The genes are TRBV13 and TRBJ2-5; unclear D gene. Trimming stripped 2 bases from V and 5 bases from J, with 9 bases between. CDR1 PRHDT and CDR2 FYEKMQ come from the germline V gene (reference sequence). This CDR3 is built from 13 residues. In DNA form, the CDR3 reads TGTGCCAGCAGCTTAAACTCCCGGGAGACCCAGTACTTC. Its protein product is CASSLNSRETQYF.

The chain couples TRBV2 to TRBJ2-7; D unclear. Trimming pared 7 bases from V and 4 bases from J, leaving 17 bases between. Germline CDR1 reads SNHLY; CDR2 reads FYNNEI. This CDR3 has 14 residues. CDR3 in amino acids: CASIRPGTEYEQYF. The CDR3 coding sequence is TGTGCCAGCATTCGCCCCGGTACAGAATACGAGCAGTACTTC.

This clonotype was detected only a few times. The genes are TRBV7-6 and TRBJ2-7; TRBD2 agrees at 12 bases. CDR1 is SGHVS, CDR2 FNYEAQ, per germline. This CDR3 region has 15 residues. Trimming took 5 bases from V and 2 from J; bases not matched to a gene: 4. The CDR3 here is CASSRLAGVAYEQYF. In DNA form, the CDR3 reads TGTGCCAGCAGCAGACTAGCGGGGGTGGCCTACGAGCAGTACTTC. The full variable domain, in which reference TRBV7-6 and TRBJ2-7 provide the parts outside the CDR3, is GAGVSQSPRYKVTKRGQDVALRCDPISGHVSLYWYRQALGQGPEFLTYFNYEAQQDKSGLPNDRFSAERPEGSISTLTIQRTEQRDSAMYRCASSRLAGVAYEQYFGPGTRLTVT.

This clonotype was seen at least ten times. In DNA form, the CDR3 reads TGTGCCAGCAGCAGGCGGGCGGGGGCCGAGCAGTACTTC. This sequence encodes CASSRRAGAEQYF. V gene TRBV7-8 combines with J gene TRBJ2-7, with D maybe TRBD2 (7 bases). V dropped 5 bases and J dropped 6 bases, with 14 bases sitting between them. This CDR3 is built from 13 residues. CDR1 SGHVS and CDR2 FQNEAQ come from the germline V gene. The full variable domain, completed using reference TRBV7-8 and TRBJ2-7, is GAGVSQSPRYKVAKRGQDVALRCDPISGHVSLFWYQQALGQGPEFLTYFQNEAQLDKSGLPSDRFFAERPEGSVSTLKIQRTQQEDSAVYLCASSRRAGAEQYFGPGTRLTVT.

This clonotype was seen a few times. The chain links TRBV27 to TRBJ2-2; D perhaps matches TRBD1 (5 bases). This CDR3 has 15 amino acids. V lost 2 bases, J lost 5 bases, and 12 bases lay in between. Germline lookup yields CDR1 MNHEY and CDR2 SMNVEV (reference sequence). Here the CDR3 reads CASSLTRAVTGELFF. CDR3 sequence (DNA): TGTGCCAGCAGTTTAACCAGGGCAGTAACCGGGGAGCTGTTTTTT.

The rearrangement uses TRBV7-6 and TRBJ1-2; a possible D gene is TRBD1 (5 bases). Germline values: CDR1 SGHVS, CDR2 FNYEAQ. V was shortened by 0 bases and J by 2 bases, with 13 bases between the two germline ends. This CDR3 is 16 amino acids long. CDR3 bases: TGTGCCAGCAGCTTAGCGGGCCGGGGCGCAAACTATGGCTACACCTTC. Protein sequence: CASSLAGRGANYGYTF.

Details on this clonotype: This could be a read error, since a much larger clone is one nucleotide away. The chain joins TRBV7-2 to TRBJ2-1; 11 nucleotides align to TRBD2. The CDR3 is made up of 16 amino acids. Germline CDR1 and CDR2: SGHTA and FQGNSA. The CDR3 loop reads CASSTDSGGAENGQFF. CDR3 nucleotide sequence: TGTGCCAGCAGCACCGATAGCGGGGGGGCGGAGAATGGGCAGTTCTTC.

This chain links TRBV12-3 or TRBV12-4 with TRBJ2-7; TRBD2 might be the D (5 bases). The CDR3 spans 12 residues. The germline V and J ends were trimmed by 10 bases and 7 bases, with 17 bases remaining between them. This chain's CDR3 is CATKLFSGEQYF. CDR3 sequence (DNA): TGTGCCACCAAACTATTCTCGGGGGAGCAGTACTTC.

The V call is TRBV7-2, the J call TRBJ1-2; the D is unclear. V lost 2 bases and J 1 base, leaving 14 bases between the germline ends. Germline CDR1 reads SGHTA; CDR2 reads FQGNSA. The CDR3 length is 16 residues. CDR3 nucleotides: TGTGCCAGCAGCTTAAGTCCCCCAGGCCTTAACTATGGCTACACCTTC. Its protein is CASSLSPPGLNYGYTF.

This clonotype was detected a few times. The chain joins TRBV12-3 or TRBV12-4 to TRBJ1-1; no reliable D call. The CDR3 length is 14 residues. Trimming removed 2 bases from V and 0 bases from J, with 7 bases in between. The CDR3 here is CASSLKIMNTEAFF. The DNA of the CDR3 is TGTGCCAGCAGTTTAAAGATAATGAACACTGAAGCTTTCTTT.

This rearrangement joins TRBV19 to TRBJ1-1; possibly TRBD1 for D (6 bases). V lost 7 bases and J lost 9, with 12 bases in between. This CDR3 has 11 residues. Germline values: CDR1 LNHDA, CDR2 SQIVND (reference sequence). The CDR3 DNA reads as TGTGCCAGTAAGCTACAGGGTAAAGCTTTCTTT. Encoded protein: CASKLQGKAFF.

This clonotype turned up a few times. This chain uses TRBV2 with TRBJ1-5, with D unclear. The CDR3 runs to 16 residues. V was pared by 4 bases and J by 0 bases, with 13 bases between. Germline V gives CDR1 SNHLY, CDR2 FYNNEI. Written as DNA, the CDR3 is TGTGCCAGCAGTGCCCGGGGAGAGTATAGCAATCAGCCCCAGCATTTT. Amino acids: CASSARGEYSNQPQHF.

V usage is TRBV7-9 and J usage is TRBJ1-6, with D possibly TRBD1 on 5 matching bases. Germline CDR1 is SEHNR and CDR2 is FQNEAQ (reference sequence). Trimming shortened V by 1 base and J by 1 base, and 17 bases separated the two germline ends. The CDR3 covers 19 residues. The chain's CDR3 is CASSLDPGPRGSYNSPLHF. CDR3 DNA: TGTGCCAGCAGCTTAGACCCAGGGCCCCGGGGGTCCTATAATTCACCCCTCCACTTT.

This clonotype was seen a few times. This clone may be a read error of a much larger clone one base away. The chain carries TRBV27 and TRBJ1-4, with 7 bases fitting TRBD1. Germline V gene lookup returns CDR1 MNHEY and CDR2 SMNVEV (reference sequence). The V and J ends lost 4 bases and 7 bases, in that order; junction bases with no gene match: 6. CDR3 length: 14 residues. As DNA, the CDR3 is TGTGCCAGCAGTTCCGTGACAGGGTTTGAAAAACTGTTTTTT. This codes for CASSSVTGFEKLFF.

This clonotype was detected only a few times. This rearrangement joins TRBV6-5 to TRBJ2-1, with TRBD1 matching 7 bases. V gave up 5 bases and J gave up 6 bases; unmatched junction bases: 4. The germline CDR1 and CDR2 sequences are MNHEY and SVGAGI. CDR3 length: 13 amino acids. The CDR3 DNA reads as TGTGCCAGCAGTCGTGACAGGGTCAATGAGCAGTTCTTC. Encoded protein: CASSRDRVNEQFF.

This clonotype was picked up a small number of times. This chain joins TRBV7-9 and TRBJ1-1, with unresolved D. This CDR3 is built from 13 residues. The V and J ends lost 1 base and 4 bases respectively, with 7 bases between them. Germline assignment: CDR1 SEHNR and CDR2 FQNEAQ (reference sequence). The CDR3 DNA follows: TGTGCCAGCAGCTTAGAACGGGTCACTGAAGCTTTCTTT. This codes for CASSLERVTEAFF.

The chain combines TRBV6-2 or TRBV6-3 with TRBJ2-5; no clear D. Germline lookup yields CDR1 MNHEY and CDR2 SVGEGT. The CDR3 contains 15 residues. V dropped 6 bases and J dropped 4 bases, with 18 bases sitting between them. For the CDR3, the DNA is TGTGCCAGCAGCCCTCCGACCGGCGGAGTAGAGACCCAGTACTTC. Translation gives CASSPPTGGVETQYF.

The chain joins TRBV6-5 to TRBJ1-2, with a tentative D call TRBD1 (6 bases). The CDR3 totals 18 residues. Germline V CDR1 and CDR2: MNHEY, SVGAGI. V was shortened by 2 bases and J by 3 bases, with 22 bases between the two germline ends. CDR3 protein: CASSYQYRARGEDYGYTF. In DNA form, the CDR3 reads TGTGCCAGCAGTTACCAATATCGGGCCAGGGGTGAAGACTATGGCTACACCTTC.

This clonotype was recorded a few times. V gene TRBV7-6 combines with J gene TRBJ2-2; the match to TRBD1 covers 8 bases. Trimming removed 3 bases from V and 7 bases from J; junction bases left unmatched: 4. The CDR3 spans 14 residues. CDR1 and CDR2 from the germline V gene are SGHVS and FNYEAQ. The CDR3 loop is CASSFGQGNGELFF. The CDR3 nucleotides are TGTGCCAGCAGCTTCGGACAGGGAAACGGGGAGCTGTTTTTT.

The chain carries TRBV20-1 and TRBJ2-7, with D unclear. CDR1 is DFQATT and CDR2 is SNEGSKA in the germline V gene (reference sequence). This CDR3 contains 15 residues. V lost 0 bases and J lost 2, with 14 bases in between. CDR3 residues: CSARDVASSTYEQYV. The CDR3 coding sequence is TGCAGTGCTAGAGATGTGGCCAGCTCTACCTACGAGCAGTACGTC.

V gene TRBV15 combines with J gene TRBJ2-5; possibly TRBD1 or TRBD2 for D (5 bases each). V was pared by 1 base and J by 5 bases, with 23 bases between. CDR3 size: 18 residues. Germline loops: CDR1 LNHNV, CDR2 YYDKDF (reference sequence). This CDR3 reads CATSRGEWGRAEGETQYF. The CDR3 DNA follows: TGTGCCACCAGCAGAGGGGAATGGGGCAGGGCCGAGGGGGAGACCCAGTACTTC.

This clonotype occurred a few times. The genes are TRBV19 and TRBJ1-2; D not resolved. This CDR3 comprises 18 residues. The germline gives CDR1 LNHDA, CDR2 SQIVND (reference sequence). V dropped 3 bases and J dropped 2 bases, with 22 bases sitting between them. The CDR3 region is CASSMIPSVEQANYGYTF. In DNA, the CDR3 is TGTGCCAGTAGTATGATCCCCTCCGTCGAGCAGGCGAACTATGGCTACACCTTC.

The chain has TRBV27 and TRBJ2-3, with D possibly being TRBD2 (7 bases). The CDR3 consists of 15 residues. Trimming stripped 2 bases from V and 2 bases from J, with 11 bases between. Germline loops: CDR1 MNHEY, CDR2 SMNVEV (reference sequence). In DNA form, the CDR3 reads TGTGCCAGCAGTTTACCGGGGGGCACCACAGATACGCAGTATTTT. Its translation is CASSLPGGTTDTQYF.

V is TRBV7-6 and J is TRBJ2-7; 8 positions match TRBD1. The CDR3 is 15 amino acids. Germline CDR1 and CDR2: SGHVS and FNYEAQ. The J segment lost 2 bases and the V segment lost 5 bases, leaving 8 bases of the junction unmatched. CDR3 in DNA: TGTGCCAGCAGCCGCCCGGGACAGGATGCCTACGAGCAGTACTTC. Its protein is CASSRPGQDAYEQYF.

This chain joins TRBV9 and TRBJ2-2; 9 bases map to TRBD1. The V gene end was trimmed by 0 bases and the J gene end by 1 base; junction bases not matched to a gene: 4. Germline loops: CDR1 SGDLS, CDR2 YYNGEE. This CDR3 is built from 17 residues. DNA of the CDR3: TGTGCCAGCAGCGTAGCCTCGACAGGGGGGAACACCGGGGAGCTGTTTTTT. This translates into CASSVASTGGNTGELFF.